Each of the 27 T cell receptor beta chains below was sequenced from the same sample in a study of T cell responses to AZD1222 COVID-19 vaccine. TCRdb's table, derived via immunoSEQ multiplex PCR, lists solely in-frame clones and lacks some. This sample has approximately 50,000 clones, with around 88% found just once. The source was peripheral blood, collected 28 days after the second AZD1222 dose. The receptors shown here come from an adult who received the AZD1222 COVID-19 vaccine.

This chain uses TRBV9 with TRBJ1-6; a possible D gene is TRBD1 (6 bases). The V end was cut by 4 bases, the J end by 6 bases, with 14 bases between. Germline V lookup: CDR1 SGDLS, CDR2 YYNGEE. The CDR3 length is 15 residues. CDR3 bases: TGTGCCAGCAGCCCTCAGGGGACGATTAATTCACCCCTCCACTTT. Protein product: CASSPQGTINSPLHF.

This CDR3 reads CASSQADSGGHEQFF. CDR3 bases: TGCGCCAGCAGCCAAGCGGACTCTGGAGGACATGAGCAGTTCTTC. This rearrangement joins TRBV4-1 to TRBJ2-1; possible D gene TRBD2, 5 bases. Trimming stripped 1 base from V and 8 bases from J, with 15 bases between. The CDR3 covers 15 residues. Per germline, CDR1 MGHRA and CDR2 YSYEKL.

The V and J genes are TRBV4-3 and TRBJ2-2; 7 bases are a match to TRBD1. Germline V gives CDR1 LGHNA, CDR2 YSLEER. The CDR3 runs 18 residues. Trimming cost V 4 bases and J 2 bases; bases outside gene matches: 13. The CDR3 loop is CASSRKRSGQLNTGELFF. CDR3 bases: TGCGCCAGCAGCCGCAAACGCTCGGGACAGCTAAACACCGGGGAGCTGTTTTTT.

V is TRBV7-6 and J is TRBJ2-1; D uncertain. Germline loops: CDR1 SGHVS, CDR2 FNYEAQ. The V and J ends lost 5 bases and 4 bases respectively, with 15 bases between them. This CDR3 contains 15 residues. CDR3 in amino acids: CASSHRDNLYNEQFF. In DNA form, the CDR3 reads TGTGCCAGCAGCCATAGGGATAACTTATACAATGAGCAGTTCTTC.

This clone was detected only a few times. V and J are TRBV2 and TRBJ2-3, with D unclear. The V gene lost 4 bases and the J gene lost 5 bases, with 4 bases spanning the gap. The CDR3 runs to 11 residues. Germline V lookup: CDR1 SNHLY, CDR2 FYNNEI. The CDR3 DNA is TGTGCCAGCAGTGCTAAAGATACGCAGTATTTT. Encoded protein: CASSAKDTQYF.

This clone was found a few times. The chain carries TRBV10-3 and TRBJ2-7; D ambiguous. Germline V gene lookup returns CDR1 ENHRY and CDR2 SYGVKD. The ends were cut back, 5 bases at V and 3 bases at J, with 11 bases in the middle. The CDR3 extends over 13 amino acids. CDR3 sequence reads: CAISTTGHYEQYF. Written as DNA, the CDR3 is TGTGCCATCAGTACCACGGGCCACTACGAGCAGTACTTC.

The chain is built from TRBV5-4 and TRBJ2-3; D may be TRBD1 or TRBD2 (5 bases each). Germline CDR1 SGHNT, CDR2 YYREEE (reference sequence). The V end lost 0 bases, the J end lost 1 base, and 12 bases lay between the germline ends. The CDR3 loop spans 16 amino acids. For the CDR3, the DNA is TGTGCCAGCAGCTTGGGATGGGGACGGGGCACAGATACGCAGTATTTT. This gives the protein CASSLGWGRGTDTQYF.

The chain joins TRBV4-1 to TRBJ2-3, with D maybe TRBD2 (5 bases). Trimming removed 0 bases from V and 3 bases from J, with 13 bases in between. There are 16 residues in the CDR3. Germline CDR1 MGHRA, CDR2 YSYEKL. The CDR3 loop reads CASSQETPGRTDTQYF. The CDR3 bases are TGCGCCAGCAGCCAAGAAACGCCGGGAAGGACAGATACGCAGTATTTT.

The rearrangement links TRBV11-3 to TRBJ2-3, with D perhaps TRBD2 (5 bases). Per the germline V gene, CDR1 is SGHNT and CDR2 is YENEEA. The CDR3 runs to 12 residues. With 6 bases removed from V and 5 bases from J, the gap between germline ends came to 9 bases. The CDR3 region is CASRGGGDTQYF. Written as DNA, the CDR3 is TGTGCCAGCAGAGGCGGAGGAGATACGCAGTATTTT.

The V and J genes are TRBV7-8 and TRBJ1-5; D might be TRBD1 (6 bases). CDR3 length: 16 amino acids. V lost 2 bases and J lost 6, with 17 bases in between. CDR1 and CDR2 (germline): SGHVS, FQNEAQ. The CDR3 DNA sequence: TGTGCCAGCAGCTTAACCCCGCCGGGACAATCTCAGCCCCAGCATTTT. Its translation: CASSLTPPGQSQPQHF. Based on the CDR3 plus reference TRBV7-8 and TRBJ1-5, the full variable domain is GAGVSQSPRYKVAKRGQDVALRCDPISGHVSLFWYQQALGQGPEFLTYFQNEAQLDKSGLPSDRFFAERPEGSVSTLKIQRTQQEDSAVYLCASSLTPPGQSQPQHFGDGTRLSIL.

The chain is built from TRBV6-5 and TRBJ2-7, with a possible D match to TRBD2 (7 bases). CDR1 and CDR2 (germline): MNHEY, SVGAGI. The CDR3 runs 13 residues. The CDR3 reads CAIRGGAWDEQYF. The DNA of the CDR3 is TGTGCGATCCGAGGGGGGGCCTGGGACGAGCAGTACTTC.

V usage is TRBV19 and J usage is TRBJ1-2; D is unclear. V was shortened by 8 bases and J by 3 bases, with 16 bases between the two germline ends. The CDR3 covers 14 residues. Germline V gene data show CDR1 as LNHDA and CDR2 as SQIVND (reference sequence). The DNA for the CDR3 is TGTGCCAGTCGTGTGCCGGACGGGGACTATGGCTACACCTTC. Translating it yields CASRVPDGDYGYTF.

The count of this clone is one. The CDR3 reads CASSKASGNQPQHF. The CDR3 bases are TGTGCCAGCAGCAAAGCGTCAGGCAATCAGCCCCAGCATTTT. The rearrangement uses TRBV21-1 and TRBJ1-5; the tabulated D call, TRBD1, remains unverified against the DNA. TRBV21-1 is termed a pseudogene. CDR3 length equals 14 residues.

The CDR3 spells CASSSRDRDTQYF. CDR3 nucleotide sequence: TGTGCCAGCAGTTCCCGGGACCGCGATACGCAGTATTTT. The genes are TRBV12-3 or TRBV12-4 and TRBJ2-3; D may match TRBD1 or TRBD2 (5 bases each). Trimming cost V 4 bases and J 6 bases, with 11 bases left between them. The CDR3 runs 13 residues.

The J gene is TRBJ2-1, the V gene TRBV27, with 7 bases fitting TRBD2. J lost 6 bases, V lost 3 bases, and 5 bases had no gene match. This CDR3 spans 14 amino acids. The germline CDR1 and CDR2 sequences are MNHEY and SMNVEV (reference sequence). CDR3 residues: CASSFGGRGNEQFF. CDR3 DNA sequence: TGTGCCAGCAGTTTCGGCGGGAGAGGCAATGAGCAGTTCTTC.

The rearrangement uses TRBV27 and TRBJ2-1; 11 bases map to TRBD2. Germline trimming cut 2 bases from V and 12 bases from J; bases unmatched to any gene: 9. Per germline, CDR1 MNHEY and CDR2 SMNVEV (reference sequence). The length of the CDR3 is 15 residues. The DNA of the CDR3 is TGTGCCAGCAGTTTAAGATCCCTAGCGGGAGGCCTGCAGTTCTTC. Encoded protein: CASSLRSLAGGLQFF.

The chain links TRBV7-2 to TRBJ2-3, with D unclear. The ends were cut back, 0 bases at V and 6 bases at J, with 7 bases in the middle. The germline V gene has CDR1 SGHTA and CDR2 FQGNSA. The CDR3 loop spans 13 amino acids. The CDR3 loop reads CASSLAEFDTQYF. In DNA, the CDR3 is TGTGCCAGCAGCTTAGCCGAGTTTGATACGCAGTATTTT. Full variable domain (remainder filled in from reference TRBV7-2 and TRBJ2-3): GAGVSQSPSNKVTEKGKDVELRCDPISGHTALYWYRQSLGQGLEFLIYFQGNSAPDKSGLPSDRFSAERTGGSVSTLTIQRTQQEDSAVYLCASSLAEFDTQYFGPGTRLTVL.

The genes are TRBV10-3 and TRBJ1-5; a possible D gene is TRBD1 (6 bases). Trimming shortened V by 6 bases and J by 5 bases, and 17 bases separated the two germline ends. The CDR3 length is 15 residues. The germline gives CDR1 ENHRY, CDR2 SYGVKD. The CDR3 DNA reads TGTGCCATCAGCGAGCGGGGGGCAAATGATCAGCCCCAGCATTTT. Its translation is CAISERGANDQPQHF.

The V call is TRBV5-5, the J call TRBJ1-6, with 7 bases fitting TRBD1. This CDR3 is built from 16 residues. Trimming at V came to 3 bases and at J to 6 bases, leaving 9 bases not matched to a gene. From germline, CDR1 is SGHKS and CDR2 YYEKEE (reference sequence). The CDR3, as DNA: TGTGCCAGCAGCTACCAGGGACAGTCGATTAATTCACCCCTCCACTTT. This gives the protein CASSYQGQSINSPLHF.

The chain is built from TRBV7-8 and TRBJ2-5; D perhaps matches TRBD2 (5 bases). The germline V gene encodes CDR1 SGHVS and CDR2 FQNEAQ. This CDR3 comprises 15 residues. V dropped 9 bases and J dropped 4 bases, with 21 bases sitting between them. This chain's CDR3 is CASSRASSGRETQYF. DNA for the CDR3: TGTGCCAGTAGCCGGGCCTCATCTGGGAGAGAGACCCAGTACTTC.

The table lists this clone with a few counts. The rearrangement links TRBV6-6 to TRBJ1-2; 8 positions agree with TRBD1. Germline assignment: CDR1 MNHNY and CDR2 SVGAGI (reference sequence). Losses at the gene ends were 6 bases for V and 3 bases for J; bases not matched to a gene: 9. The CDR3 runs to 15 residues. The chain's CDR3 is CASRLDRGWDYGYTF. The CDR3 nucleotides are TGTGCCAGCAGACTCGACAGGGGATGGGACTATGGCTACACCTTC.

The chain combines TRBV7-8 with TRBJ1-2; TRBD1 might be the D (5 bases). The CDR3 runs to 14 residues. Germline V CDR1 and CDR2: SGHVS, FQNEAQ. V was pared by 5 bases and J by 7 bases, with 17 bases between. The CDR3 protein is CASSHTRGKGGYTF. Written as DNA, the CDR3 is TGTGCCAGCAGCCATACGAGGGGCAAGGGTGGCTACACCTTC.

V and J are TRBV28 and TRBJ1-1; D uncertain. CDR3 size: 13 residues. CDR1 is MDHEN, CDR2 SYDVKM, per germline. Trimming removed 2 bases at V and 3 bases at J, with 7 bases between. DNA of the CDR3: TGTGCCAGCAGTTTACGCGGGGACACTGAAGCTTTCTTT. Protein product: CASSLRGDTEAFF.

This chain links TRBV18 with TRBJ2-1; 10 bases fit TRBD2. Germline trimming cut 4 bases from V and 8 bases from J; bases unmatched to any gene: 5. The CDR3 totals 14 residues. Looked up from germline, CDR1 is KGHSH and CDR2 is LQKENI. The CDR3 sequence is CASSLGLASDEQFF. CDR3 sequence (DNA): TGTGCCAGCTCACTGGGACTAGCGAGCGATGAGCAGTTCTTC.

V usage is TRBV4-2 and J usage is TRBJ1-4; D gene ambiguous. Germline assignment: CDR1 LGHNA and CDR2 YNFKEQ. V shed 0 bases and J shed 4 bases, with 12 bases lying between them. The CDR3 covers 16 residues. This CDR3 is CASSQDGASRNEKLFF. The CDR3 region has the DNA TGTGCCAGCAGCCAAGATGGTGCGAGCCGTAATGAAAAACTGTTTTTT.

J is TRBJ2-7 and V is TRBV11-2; D remains ambiguous. Germline V gene sequence: CDR1 SGHAT, CDR2 FQNNGV. With 2 bases removed from V and 0 bases from J, the gap between germline ends came to 8 bases. CDR3 size: 14 residues. CDR3 DNA sequence: TGTGCCAGCAGCTTATCTCTGAACTCCTACGAGCAGTACTTC. Translated: CASSLSLNSYEQYF.

The rearrangement uses TRBV4-1 and TRBJ1-2; D remains unclear. With 3 bases removed from V and 7 bases from J, the gap between germline ends came to 6 bases. The V gene's germline CDR1 is MGHRA and CDR2 YSYEKL. This CDR3 is 11 amino acids long. The DNA for the CDR3 is TGCGCCAGCAGCCACATTTCTGGCTACACCTTC. It is translated as CASSHISGYTF.